Listed below are T cell receptor beta chains from one sample, sequenced in a study of cytomegalovirus exposure and HLA in healthy donors. Clones were sequenced by immunoSEQ multiplex PCR, and TCRdb holds only the in-frame ones, with some missing. The repertoire holds 150,000 to 200,000 clones, with 65% to 80% as singletons. Sequenced input: PBMCs. The receptors stem from a woman in her 40s in good health and CMV-seronegative. Each CDR3 is given with its conserved first and last residue. D genes are given only for firm matches. Only some rows state a clone size, as once, few, many or a class for expanded clones.

j_gene,v_gene,d_gene,abundance,CDR3nt,CDR3aa
TRBJ2-5,TRBV7-9,NA,NA,TGTTCCAGCAGTTCCCCCGGACAGCGGAACCAAGAGACCCAGTACTTC,CSSSSPGQRNQETQYF
TRBJ2-2,TRBV4-1,TRBD1,few,TGCGCCAGCAGTTCGGGGGGGACAGGGGTCACCGGGGAGCTGTTTTTT,CASSSGGTGVTGELFF
TRBJ1-4,TRBV7-2,NA,NA,TGTGCCAGCAGCCCCGGGACAACACTTGAAAAACTGTTTTTT,CASSPGTTLEKLFF
TRBJ1-3,TRBV30,NA,NA,TGTGCCTGGAGTGTGGGACTCTCTGGAAACACCATATATTTT,CAWSVGLSGNTIYF
TRBJ1-6,TRBV11-1,TRBD1,NA,TGTGCCAGCAGCAACCTCGGACAGGGATTGGATTCACCCCTCCACTTT,CASSNLGQGLDSPLHF
TRBJ1-3,TRBV12-5,NA,NA,TGTGCTAGTGGTTTGGCCCCGGACAGCTCCGGCAACACCATATATTTT,CASGLAPDSSGNTIYF
TRBJ2-7,TRBV6-6,NA,NA,TGTGCCAGCAGTTACTCGATAGGGCAGGGCTACGAGCAGTACTTC,CASSYSIGQGYEQYF
TRBJ1-1,TRBV7-2,NA,NA,TGTGCCAGCAGCTTAGCGGCGGCTGACACTGAAGCTTTCTTT,CASSLAAADTEAFF
TRBJ1-5,TRBV27,NA,NA,TGTGCCAGCAGTTTATCGACGGGGGATAGCAATCAGCCCCAGCATTTT,CASSLSTGDSNQPQHF
TRBJ2-1,TRBV11-3,TRBD2,NA,TGTGCCAGCAGCTTCGGGACTAGCGGGAGGGGCGAGCAGTTCTTC,CASSFGTSGRGEQFF
TRBJ1-1,TRBV19,NA,NA,TGTGCCAGTACCCTTAACCGGGGTGAAGCTTTCTTT,CASTLNRGEAFF
TRBJ1-2,TRBV7-2,TRBD1,once,TGTGCCAGCAGCTCAAACCGGGACAGGGATGGCTACACCTTC,CASSSNRDRDGYTF
TRBJ1-3,TRBV2,NA,NA,TGTGCCAGCAGTGACCGAGTTGTTGGAAACACCATATATTTT,CASSDRVVGNTIYF
TRBJ2-1,TRBV5-1,TRBD2,NA,TGCGCCAGCAGCAGCGGGACTAGCGGATCTATCTACAATGAGCAGTTCTTC,CASSSGTSGSIYNEQFF
TRBJ2-2,TRBV19,NA,NA,TGTGCCAGTAGTATAGTAGCGAACACCGGGGAGCTGTTTTTT,CASSIVANTGELFF
TRBJ2-1,TRBV4-3,NA,NA,TGCGCCAGCAGCCAAGAAGGAGGGAGCTCCTACAATGAGCAGTTCTTC,CASSQEGGSSYNEQFF
TRBJ2-7,TRBV2,TRBD1,NA,TGTGCCAGCATTTCCGGGACAGGGGTGGCCTACGAGCAGTACTTC,CASISGTGVAYEQYF
TRBJ1-3,TRBV29-1,NA,NA,TGCAGCGGGGAGCAGTCGGCTGGAAACACCATATATTTT,CSGEQSAGNTIYF
TRBJ2-1,TRBV7-2,NA,NA,TGTGCCAGCAGCCCAAGGACAATACCAGGCCCTATTGAGCAGTTCTTC,CASSPRTIPGPIEQFF
TRBJ2-1,TRBV18,TRBD1,NA,TGTGCCAGCTCACCCCCGGCTTCTACAGGGGGCGGGTTGAATGAGCAGTTCTTC,CASSPPASTGGGLNEQFF
TRBJ2-2,TRBV5-4,NA,NA,TGTGCCAGCAGCCTGCCTAGCGCGCGGACCGGGGAGCTGTTTTTT,CASSLPSARTGELFF
TRBJ2-3,TRBV7-2,NA,few,TGTGCCAGCAGCCTCCAAGAGCGGGCAAAGCAGTATTTT,CASSLQERAKQYF